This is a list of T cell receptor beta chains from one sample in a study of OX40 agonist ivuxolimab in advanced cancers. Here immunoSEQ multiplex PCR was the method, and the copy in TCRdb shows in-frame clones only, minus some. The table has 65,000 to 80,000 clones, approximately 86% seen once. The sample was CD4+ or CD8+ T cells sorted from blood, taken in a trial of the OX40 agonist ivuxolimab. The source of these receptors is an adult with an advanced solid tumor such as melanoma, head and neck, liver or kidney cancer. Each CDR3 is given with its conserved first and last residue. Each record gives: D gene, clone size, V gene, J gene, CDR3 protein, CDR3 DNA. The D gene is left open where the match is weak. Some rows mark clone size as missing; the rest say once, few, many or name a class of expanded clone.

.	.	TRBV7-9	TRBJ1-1	CASSPSALNTEAFF	TGTGCCAGCAGCCCGTCAGCCCTGAACACTGAAGCTTTCTTT
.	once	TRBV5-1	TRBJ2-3	CASEPGFGFGTDTQYF	TGCGCCAGCGAACCGGGATTCGGGTTTGGGACAGATACGCAGTATTTT
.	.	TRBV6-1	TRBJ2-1	CASREYNEQFF	TGTGCCAGCAGAGAGTACAATGAGCAGTTCTTC
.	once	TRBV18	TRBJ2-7	CASSPGLDYEQYF	TGTGCCAGCTCACCTGGGCTTGACTACGAGCAGTACTTC
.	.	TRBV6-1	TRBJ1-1	CASSSDGNTEAFF	TGTGCCAGCAGTTCGGACGGGAACACTGAAGCTTTCTTT
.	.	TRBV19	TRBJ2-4	CASSIAGGIAKNIQYF	TGTGCCAGTAGTATTGCGGGTGGGATAGCCAAAAACATTCAGTACTTC
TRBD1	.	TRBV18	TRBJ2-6	CASSQRTGGEGANVLTF	TGTGCCAGCTCACAACGAACAGGGGGCGAAGGGGCCAACGTCCTGACTTTC
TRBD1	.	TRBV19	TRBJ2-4	CASSPHGTGSQNIQYF	TGTGCCAGTAGCCCTCATGGGACAGGGTCCCAAAACATTCAGTACTTC
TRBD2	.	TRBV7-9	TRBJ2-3	CASTQRGGADTQYF	TGTGCCAGCACCCAGCGCGGGGGGGCAGATACGCAGTATTTT
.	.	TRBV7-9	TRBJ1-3	CASSAEARRSGNTIYF	TGTGCCAGCAGCGCCGAGGCCCGGAGGTCTGGAAACACCATATATTTT
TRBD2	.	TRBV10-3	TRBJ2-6	CAISGRGPGANVLTF	TGTGCCATCAGCGGGAGGGGCCCTGGGGCCAACGTCCTGACTTTC
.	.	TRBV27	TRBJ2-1	CASSLFGTGQYEQFF	TGTGCCAGCAGTTTATTTGGCACAGGTCAGTATGAGCAGTTCTTC
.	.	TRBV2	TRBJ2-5	CASRATGTQYF	TGTGCCAGCAGGGCAACGGGGACCCAGTACTTC
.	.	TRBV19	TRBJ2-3	CASSLRDAGLQYF	TGTGCCAGTAGCCTCCGGGACGCGGGCCTGCAGTATTTT
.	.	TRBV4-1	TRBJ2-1	CASSQVGSAEQFF	TGCGCCAGCAGCCAAGTAGGCAGTGCTGAGCAGTTCTTC
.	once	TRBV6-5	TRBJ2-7	CASSPLFEQYF	TGTGCCAGCAGTCCCCTTTTCGAGCAGTACTTC
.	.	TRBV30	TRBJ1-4	CAGGGTGGANEKLFF	TGTGCCGGGGGCGGCACTGGAGGGGCTAATGAAAAACTGTTTTTT
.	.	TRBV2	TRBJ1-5	CASSEYGRGNQPQHF	TGTGCCAGCAGTGAGTACGGAAGGGGCAATCAGCCCCAGCATTTT
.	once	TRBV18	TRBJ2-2	CASSRAYTGELFF	TGTGCCAGCTCGCGTGCATACACCGGGGAGCTGTTTTTT
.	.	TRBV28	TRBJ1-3	CASILSPGNTIYF	TGTGCCAGCATCCTTAGTCCGGGAAACACCATATATTTT
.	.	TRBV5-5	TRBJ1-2	CASSLAGQGSGYTF	TGTGCCAGCAGCTTGGCAGGTCAGGGATCTGGCTACACCTTC
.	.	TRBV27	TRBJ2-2	CASSFGRTGELFF	TGTGCCAGCAGTTTTGGGCGAACCGGGGAGCTGTTTTTT
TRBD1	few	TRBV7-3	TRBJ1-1	CASRGQSNTEAFF	TGTGCCAGCAGGGGACAGTCAAACACTGAAGCTTTCTTT
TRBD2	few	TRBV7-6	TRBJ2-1	CASSLAAASGLYNEQFF	TGTGCCAGCAGCTTAGCGGCGGCTAGCGGCCTCTACAATGAGCAGTTCTTC
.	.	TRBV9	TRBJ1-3	CASSVEGAPGNTIYF	TGTGCCAGCAGCGTAGAGGGAGCCCCGGGAAACACCATATATTTT
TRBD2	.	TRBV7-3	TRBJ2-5	CASSRRGGGQETQYF	TGTGCCAGCAGCCGGCGGGGGGGTGGCCAAGAGACCCAGTACTTC
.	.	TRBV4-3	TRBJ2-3	CASSQVAQSFTQYF	TGCGCCAGCAGCCAAGTGGCCCAGAGTTTTACGCAGTATTTT
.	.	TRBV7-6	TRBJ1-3	CASGARGAGNTIYF	TGTGCCAGCGGAGCCAGGGGTGCTGGAAACACCATATATTTT
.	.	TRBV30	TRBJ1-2	CAWSPAGTPLGYGYTF	TGTGCCTGGAGTCCGGCCGGGACCCCCCTTGGCTATGGCTACACCTTC
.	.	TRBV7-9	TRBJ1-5	CASSFMGASQNQPQHF	TGTGCCAGCAGCTTTATGGGTGCCTCACAAAATCAGCCCCAGCATTTT
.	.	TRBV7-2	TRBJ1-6	CASSLQAREGSPLHF	TGTGCCAGCAGCTTGCAAGCCAGGGAGGGTTCACCCCTCCACTTT
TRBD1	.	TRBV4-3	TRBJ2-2	CASSQDVGQGDTGELFF	TGCGCCAGCAGCCAAGATGTCGGACAGGGAGACACCGGGGAGCTGTTTTTT
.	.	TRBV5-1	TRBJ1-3	CASSLNGEGGNTIYF	TGCGCCAGCAGCTTGAATGGGGAAGGAGGAAACACCATATATTTT
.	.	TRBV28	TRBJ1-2	CASSLVSGTQTNGYTF	TGTGCCAGCAGTTTGGTTTCAGGGACCCAGACTAATGGCTACACCTTC
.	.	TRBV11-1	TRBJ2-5	CASSAPPGETQYF	TGTGCCAGCAGCGCCCCGCCGGGAGAGACCCAGTACTTC
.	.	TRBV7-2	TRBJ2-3	CASSLTSLGGDTQYF	TGTGCCAGCAGCTTGACTAGTTTGGGGGGCGATACGCAGTATTTT
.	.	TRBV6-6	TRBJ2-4	CASADSVQYF	TGTGCCAGCGCGGATAGCGTTCAGTACTTC
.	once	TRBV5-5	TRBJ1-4	CASSLTPGTLGEKLFF	TGTGCCAGCAGCTTGACCCCCGGGACACTGGGTGAAAAACTGTTTTTT
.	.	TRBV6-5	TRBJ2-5	CASSYRDIQETQYF	TGTGCCAGCAGTTATAGGGATATCCAAGAGACCCAGTACTTC
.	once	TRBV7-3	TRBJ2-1	CASSLEVEHNEQFF	TGTGCCAGCAGCTTAGAGGTCGAGCACAATGAGCAGTTCTTC
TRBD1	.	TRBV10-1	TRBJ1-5	CASRGDRAGNQPQHF	TGCGCCAGCAGAGGCGACAGGGCAGGCAATCAGCCCCAGCATTTT
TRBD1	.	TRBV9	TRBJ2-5	CASSYRTGDGRETQYF	TGTGCCAGCAGCTACCGGACAGGGGACGGGAGGGAGACCCAGTACTTC
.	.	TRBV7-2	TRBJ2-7	CASSLAEGSSYEQYF	TGTGCCAGCAGCTTAGCCGAGGGGAGCTCCTACGAGCAGTACTTC
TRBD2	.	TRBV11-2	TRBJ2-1	CASSRSGGSYNEQFF	TGTGCCAGCAGCCGAAGCGGGGGGTCCTACAATGAGCAGTTCTTC